These 25 T cell receptor beta chains originate from one sample sequenced in a study of blood T cell repertoires in COVID-19. Method: immunoSEQ multiplex PCR; TCRdb's copy keeps in-frame clones and lacks some. The table records 200,000 to 250,000 clones, 82% of them present only once. Sample: PBMCs or T cells enriched from blood (not recorded which). The source is a woman between 55 and 75 years old who had recovered from COVID-19.

This chain joins TRBV6-5 and TRBJ1-1; tentatively, D is TRBD1 (5 bases). The CDR3 runs to 14 residues. Germline V CDR1 and CDR2: MNHEY, SVGAGI. The ends were cut back, 4 bases at V and 6 bases at J, with 15 bases in the middle. CDR3 region: CASSSREPSAEAFF. DNA of the CDR3: TGTGCCAGCAGTTCCAGGGAGCCTAGCGCTGAAGCTTTCTTT.

This clone was recorded a few times. This rearrangement joins TRBV5-1 to TRBJ1-5, with 7 bases that match TRBD1. The CDR3 runs 16 residues. V was clipped by 1 base and J by 4 bases; unmatched bases: 8. Germline loops: CDR1 SGHRS, CDR2 YFSETQ. The CDR3 DNA reads as TGCGCCAGCAGCTTGACGACAGGGATTAGTAATCAGCCCCAGCATTTT. Translated, it gives CASSLTTGISNQPQHF.

Points on this clone: This sample also contains other DNA sequences that code for the same CDR3. This chain joins TRBV5-1 and TRBJ1-2, with 7 bases identical to TRBD1. The V gene end was trimmed by 0 bases and the J gene end by 5 bases; junction bases not matched to a gene: 4. This CDR3 comprises 14 residues. CDR1 and CDR2 (germline): SGHRS, YFSETQ. CDR3 nucleotide sequence: TGCGCCAGCAGCTTGGAGTCAGGGGGATATGGCTACACCTTC. The encoded protein is CASSLESGGYGYTF.

The chain uses TRBV6-5 and TRBJ1-2, with no clear D. The V gene's germline CDR1 is MNHEY and CDR2 SVGAGI. V was shortened by 6 bases and J by 5 bases, with 13 bases between the two germline ends. CDR3 length: 13 residues. The CDR3 loop reads CASRRSRWYGYTF. CDR3 bases: TGTGCCAGCAGGAGGTCACGTTGGTATGGCTACACCTTC.

V gene TRBV5-6 combines with J gene TRBJ2-1; TRBD2 agrees at 11 bases. Germline CDR1 and CDR2: SGHDT and YYEEEE. The CDR3 loop spans 16 amino acids. After removal of 4 bases from V and 8 bases from J, the junction contained 11 bases not matched to a gene. Here the CDR3 reads CASSVPLAGGLDEQFF. In DNA, the CDR3 is TGTGCCAGCAGCGTACCCCTAGCGGGAGGTTTAGATGAGCAGTTCTTC.

The chain recombines TRBV27 with TRBJ2-7; 7 positions agree with TRBD2. The CDR3 totals 18 residues. The V gene's germline CDR1 is MNHEY and CDR2 SMNVEV (reference sequence). J gave up 4 bases and V 5 bases, and 20 bases lay outside the gene matches. The CDR3 loop is CASSAGASGYALDYEQYF. In nucleotides, the CDR3 is TGTGCCAGCAGTGCCGGGGCTAGCGGATACGCCTTGGATTACGAGCAGTACTTC.

This clone was observed a handful of times. This chain uses TRBV30 with TRBJ1-2, with 7 bases aligning to TRBD1. CDR3 length equals 13 residues. Germline-derived CDR1 and CDR2 are GTSNPN and SVGIG (reference sequence). The junction had 8 bases not matched to a gene; V was cut back by 7 bases and J by 3 bases. CDR3 nucleotide sequence: TGTGCCTTACAACAGGGGACGCACTATGGCTACACCTTC. Translating it yields CALQQGTHYGYTF.

This chain connects TRBV18 to TRBJ2-7; 11 bases align to TRBD1. V was clipped by 2 bases and J by 1 base; unmatched bases: 4. The germline V gene encodes CDR1 KGHSH and CDR2 LQKENI. The CDR3 has 16 residues. The CDR3: CASSPYGTGGSYEQYF. DNA for the CDR3: TGTGCCAGCTCACCATACGGGACAGGGGGGTCCTACGAGCAGTACTTC.

This clone was counted between two and nine times. The chain links TRBV29-1 to TRBJ1-1; D is possibly TRBD1 (5 bases). The CDR3 runs 15 residues. V was trimmed by 4 bases and J by 7 bases, leaving 22 bases between them. Germline V gene sequence: CDR1 SQVTM, CDR2 ANQGSEA. The CDR3 bases are TGCAGCGTTGTACGGGGGTTAGACGGCGGACGTGAAGCTTTCTTT. Residues: CSVVRGLDGGREAFF.

This sequence joins TRBV5-1 and TRBJ2-2; tentatively, D is TRBD2 (6 bases). The CDR3 loop spans 14 amino acids. Between the trimmed V and J ends, which lost 0 bases and 6 bases, there was a span of 9 bases. Germline CDR1 reads SGHRS; CDR2 reads YFSETQ. Written as DNA, the CDR3 is TGCGCCAGCAGCTTGGTTGGGGAGGCCGGGGAGCTGTTTTTT. As protein: CASSLVGEAGELFF.

This chain connects TRBV15 to TRBJ1-1; 10 positions match TRBD1. The germline gives CDR1 LNHNV, CDR2 YYDKDF (reference sequence). Germline trimming cut 2 bases from V and 5 bases from J; bases unmatched to any gene: 5. This CDR3 spans 15 amino acids. Here the CDR3 reads CATSRTGTGVTEAFF. The CDR3 nucleotides are TGTGCCACCAGCAGAACTGGGACAGGGGTAACTGAAGCTTTCTTT.

This clone was observed a few times. This chain joins TRBV5-8 and TRBJ2-7; TRBD1 matches at 8 bases. Unmatched junction bases numbered 0, after V lost 0 bases and J lost 1 base. The CDR3 loop spans 14 amino acids. The germline CDR1 and CDR2 sequences are SGHTS and YDEGEE. This chain's CDR3 is CASSLDRGSYEQYF. DNA for the CDR3: TGTGCCAGCAGCTTGGACAGGGGGTCCTACGAGCAGTACTTC.

The chain joins TRBV19 to TRBJ1-2; D call uncertain. The CDR3 runs to 15 residues. Trimming pared 3 bases from V and 4 bases from J, leaving 15 bases between. CDR1 is LNHDA, CDR2 SQIVND, per germline (reference sequence). In DNA form, the CDR3 reads TGTGCCAGTAGTATCGGGATTAACCCAGCCTATGGCTACACCTTC. This encodes CASSIGINPAYGYTF.

The chain has TRBV7-2 and TRBJ1-2; D ambiguous. V gave up 7 bases and J gave up 7 bases, with 25 bases separating them. This CDR3 has 16 residues. Germline values: CDR1 SGHTA, CDR2 FQGNSA. The CDR3 protein is CASNLREGWELPGYTF. In DNA, the CDR3 is TGTGCCAGCAACCTGCGGGAGGGTTGGGAACTTCCTGGCTACACCTTC.

This chain links TRBV11-2 with TRBJ1-3, with D unresolved. CDR1 is SGHAT, CDR2 FQNNGV, per germline. Trimming removed 5 bases at V and 4 bases at J, with 9 bases between. There are 13 residues in the CDR3. The CDR3 DNA sequence: TGTGCCAGCAGCGTCGGGGTCGGAAACACCATATATTTT. Encoded protein: CASSVGVGNTIYF.

The chain joins TRBV2 to TRBJ2-5; 8 nucleotides match TRBD1. The germline V gene has CDR1 SNHLY and CDR2 FYNNEI. CDR3 length: 13 residues. The V segment lost 8 bases and the J segment 5 bases; nucleotides outside the gene matches: 7. CDR3 residues: CASSRGLDETQYF. CDR3 in DNA: TGTGCCAGCTCCAGGGGGCTAGATGAGACCCAGTACTTC.

This clone was observed a few times. The genes are TRBV12-3 or TRBV12-4 and TRBJ1-4; D uncertain. This CDR3 contains 12 residues. Trimming took 6 bases from V and 5 from J, leaving 7 bases between them. The CDR3 sequence: CASSPRNEKLFF. Written as DNA, the CDR3 is TGTGCCAGCAGCCCTCGGAATGAAAAACTGTTTTTT.

CDR3 residues: CASSPWETGTSGRAYGGELFF. The CDR3 DNA follows: TGCGCCAGCAGTCCCTGGGAGACCGGGACTAGCGGGAGGGCCTACGGCGGGGAGCTGTTTTTT. The chain has TRBV10-1 and TRBJ2-2; TRBD2 matches at 16 bases. CDR3 length: 21 amino acids. Per germline, CDR1 WNHNN and CDR2 SYGVQD (reference sequence). V shed 5 bases, J shed 7 bases, and the junction held 19 bases outside the gene matches.

This chain links TRBV6-5 with TRBJ1-5; D remains ambiguous. V dropped 8 bases and J dropped 4 bases, with 6 bases sitting between them. The germline V gene has CDR1 MNHEY and CDR2 SVGAGI. There are 11 residues in the CDR3. The CDR3, as DNA: TGTGCCAGCGGGGAGAATCAGCCCCAGCATTTT. Amino acids: CASGENQPQHF.

The chain joins TRBV5-1 to TRBJ1-1; maybe TRBD1 (5 bases). There are 15 residues in the CDR3. The V gene lost 0 bases and the J gene lost 7 bases, with 16 bases spanning the gap. The V gene's germline CDR1 is SGHRS and CDR2 YFSETQ. The CDR3 DNA reads TGCGCCAGCAGCTTGGGGGTGGGTTTGGGGCGTGAAGCTTTCTTT. Translation gives CASSLGVGLGREAFF.

The chain employs TRBV30 and TRBJ2-1; D possibly corresponds to TRBD2 (6 bases). V was pared by 2 bases and J by 4 bases, with 18 bases between. Per germline, CDR1 GTSNPN and CDR2 SVGIG (reference sequence). CDR3 size: 16 residues. The CDR3 region has the DNA TGTGCCTGGAGTACTGGGAATGGCGGGAATTACAATGAGCAGTTCTTC. Its translation: CAWSTGNGGNYNEQFF.

The gene calls are TRBV6-1 and TRBJ2-5, with a possible D match to TRBD1 (6 bases). The germline V and J ends were trimmed by 5 bases and 4 bases, with 14 bases remaining between them. The CDR3 extends over 14 amino acids. CDR1 and CDR2 (germline): MNHNS, SASEGT. CDR3 DNA: TGTGCCAGCAGTTCTAGCCAGGGGAGAGAGACCCAGTACTTC. Its translation: CASSSSQGRETQYF.

The rearrangement joins TRBV7-2 to TRBJ2-5; 10 bases map to TRBD1. The CDR3 contains 16 residues. Germline trimming cut 5 bases from V and 4 bases from J; bases unmatched to any gene: 10. CDR1 SGHTA and CDR2 FQGNSA come from the germline V gene. In DNA form, the CDR3 reads TGTGCCAGCAGCCCTCGGGACAGGGGACCTGGAGAGACCCAGTACTTC. This codes for CASSPRDRGPGETQYF.

The chain carries TRBV6-4 and TRBJ1-1, with 9 bases that match TRBD1. The V and J ends lost 4 bases and 5 bases, in that order; junction bases with no gene match: 5. This CDR3 comprises 14 residues. CDR1 MRHNA and CDR2 SNTAGT come from the germline V gene. The CDR3 sequence: CASSVSDRGTEAFF. The CDR3 DNA follows: TGTGCCAGCAGTGTCTCGGACAGGGGAACTGAAGCTTTCTTT.

The chain joins TRBV18 to TRBJ2-7; 7 nucleotides agree with TRBD1. Germline V gene data show CDR1 as KGHSH and CDR2 as LQKENI. J lost 2 bases, V lost 2 bases, and 12 bases had no gene match. The CDR3 is 17 amino acids. The CDR3 DNA sequence: TGTGCCAGCTCACCATTTCTAAGGACAGGCTCCCCCTACGAGCAGTACTTC. It codes for CASSPFLRTGSPYEQYF.